This TCR beta chain was identified in a study of identifying expanded T cells in peripheral blood. Study-level results: Variance in clone template counts between roughly 2-week samples significantly increased with total template count across all healthy donors.

CDR3 length: 15 amino acids. V was trimmed by 0 bases and J by 2 bases, leaving 5 bases between them. Per the germline V gene, CDR1 is SGHVS and CDR2 is FNYEAQ. The table came from immunoSEQ multiplex PCR; TCRdb's copy has only in-frame clones and leaves some out. Of about 97,000 clones detected, approximately 88% appear once; the ten largest clones hold 13% to 15%. With regard to this clone: Antigen unknown.

V gene TRBV7-6 combines with J gene TRBJ2-6; D is undetermined. This clonotype originated in a person between 18 and 70 years old in good health. Material for sequencing was blood. CDR3 DNA: TGTGCCAGCAGCTTAGCGGGCACTGGGGCCAACGTCCTGACTTTC. This translates into CASSLAGTGANVLTF.